Sequencing of this TCR beta chain was carried out in a study of vaccination effects on CD4 cells after COVID-19. A word on this clone: Its specificity is unknown.

Study-wide results and caveats: Clones that were induced by infection or by vaccine showed marked contraction late after vaccination.

Clones were sequenced by immunoSEQ multiplex PCR, and TCRdb holds only the in-frame ones, with some missing. The sample records tens of thousands of clones, around 70% being singletons. The CDR3 length is 13 residues. V shed 7 bases and J shed 0 bases, with 9 bases lying between them. Germline CDR1 ENHRY, CDR2 SYGVKD. Expansion with viral peptide pools was applied to antigen-specific CD4+ T cells by the ViraFEST assay prior to sequencing. Isolation of CD4+ T cells took place after about nine days of culture. Absence of prior SARS-CoV-2 infection characterized the vaccine recipients, who showed negative nucleocapsid antibodies. The researchers cultured some 2 million PBMC per well with about 11 IU/ml IL-2 and 8 to 10 ug/ml peptides.

This clonotype originated in a human donor who received a COVID-19 vaccine. The chain combines TRBV10-3 with TRBJ1-2; D perhaps matches TRBD1 (6 bases). The specimen comprised CD4+ T cells from PBMCs cultured with SARS-CoV-2 spike peptides, sampled before COVID-19 vaccination. In nucleotides, the CDR3 is TGTGCCATCAAAGCAGGGGCTAACTATGGCTACACCTTC. It codes for CAIKAGANYGYTF.